What follows are 21 T cell receptor beta chains derived from one specimen sequenced in a study of T-cell reconstitution after alpha-beta-depleted transplantation in children (dated by TCRdb to 2016 to 2017). The library was prepared using PCR. Reads for this sample came from an Illumina HiSeq 2500. TCR library preparation used molecular barcoding, with unique molecular identifiers applied to normalize quantification of the TCRbeta repertoire. The public reads were reanalyzed by TCRdb: fastp trimming at Q25, MiXCR alignment, in-frame beta chains only. Merged by CDR3 protein, the rows form single entries marked with the most common genes and DNA. This sample comprises about 280,000 distinct CDR3 sequences, about 9.9% of them detected only once. 23% of the sample rests with the top ten. The sample's treatment or condition label is to be understood as: allogeneic hematopoietic cell transplantation with graft depleted of TCRalphabeta T cells and CD19 B cells.

Sequenced material: peripheral blood, taken 180 days after TCRalphabeta/CD19-depleted stem cell transplant. The receptors here all came from a male patient between 2 and 10 years old who had a stem cell transplant for chronic granulomatous disease, so the T cells may come from the graft donor.

The sample holds many counts of this clonotype. This chain uses TRBV12-3 or TRBV12-4 with TRBJ1-5, with D tentatively TRBD1 (6 bases). The ends were cut back, 5 bases at V and 6 bases at J, with 14 bases in the middle. The CDR3 loop spans 14 amino acids. CDR3 bases: TGTGCCAGCAGTCTGACAGGATCACGTCAGCCCCAGCATTTT. Protein sequence: CASSLTGSRQPQHF.

This clonotype was recorded many times. The chain employs TRBV25-1 and TRBJ2-1, with D unclear. V shed 1 base and J shed 7 bases, with 5 bases lying between them. Germline CDR1 reads MGHDK; CDR2 reads SYGVNS. This CDR3 is built from 12 residues. The CDR3 DNA follows: TGTGCCAGCAGTGAATTTATGAATGAGCAGTTCTTC. It specifies CASSEFMNEQFF.

The chain is built from TRBV19 and TRBJ2-3; D is perhaps TRBD2 (5 bases). The V and J ends lost 4 bases and 0 bases respectively, with 14 bases between them. Germline V gene sequence: CDR1 LNHDA, CDR2 SQIVND (reference sequence). This CDR3 region has 16 residues. The DNA for the CDR3 is TGTGCCAGTAGTAGCTACCGGGAAACTAGCACAGATACGCAGTATTTT. Protein sequence: CASSSYRETSTDTQYF. Full variable domain (remainder filled in from reference TRBV19 and TRBJ2-3): DGGITQSPKYLFRKEGQNVTLSCEQNLNHDAMYWYRQDPGQGLRLIYYSQIVNDFQKGDIAEGYSVSREKKESFPLTVTSAQKNPTAFYLCASSSYRETSTDTQYFGPGTRLTVL.

This clonotype was detected ten times or more. The chain has TRBV20-1 and TRBJ1-4; TRBD1 is a possible D gene (5 bases). CDR3 length equals 13 residues. V was trimmed by 0 bases and J by 7 bases, leaving 9 bases between them. Germline CDR1 is DFQATT and CDR2 is SNEGSKA (reference sequence). CDR3 in amino acids: CSAREAGSEKLFF. In DNA, the CDR3 is TGCAGTGCTAGAGAGGCAGGGAGTGAAAAACTGTTTTTT.

This clonotype was observed many times. The gene calls are TRBV20-1 and TRBJ2-5; D possibly corresponds to TRBD1 (6 bases). Trimming left V 0 bases short and J 4 bases short, with 9 bases between. This CDR3 comprises 13 residues. CDR1 and CDR2 from the germline V gene are DFQATT and SNEGSKA (reference sequence). The CDR3 bases are TGCAGTGCTAGAGATCCCAGGGGAGAGACCCAGTACTTC. This encodes CSARDPRGETQYF.

This clonotype was seen repeatedly, ten times or more. J is TRBJ2-1 and V is TRBV2; D gene uncertain. This CDR3 contains 11 residues. Per the germline V gene, CDR1 is SNHLY and CDR2 is FYNNEI. The V gene lost 2 bases and the J gene lost 6 bases, with 2 bases spanning the gap. The CDR3 loop is CASSESNEQFF. The CDR3 coding sequence is TGTGCCAGCAGTGAATCCAATGAGCAGTTCTTC.

This clonotype was seen repeatedly, ten times or more. V is TRBV5-1 and J is TRBJ2-1; D is unclear. The germline gives CDR1 SGHRS, CDR2 YFSETQ. The CDR3 has 13 residues. V gave up 0 bases and J gave up 5 bases, with 6 bases separating them. The CDR3 nucleotides read TGCGCCAGCAGCTTGGGGACGAACAATGAGCAGTTCTTC. Translated, it gives CASSLGTNNEQFF.

This clonotype has ten or more counts. The gene calls are TRBV12-3 or TRBV12-4 and TRBJ1-5, with D possibly matching TRBD1 (5 bases). V lost 8 bases to trimming and J lost 5 bases, with 13 bases between them. CDR3 size: 13 residues. The chain's CDR3 is CASQTEGHQPQHF. The CDR3 bases are TGTGCCAGCCAGACAGAGGGACATCAGCCCCAGCATTTT.

This clonotype was seen repeatedly, ten times or more. At one end the junction does not follow the germline gene, possibly because of a read error. V usage is TRBV20-1 and J usage is TRBJ2-3; maybe TRBD2 (5 bases). The CDR3 length is 13 residues. Germline values: CDR1 DFQATT, CDR2 SNEGSKA (reference sequence). In DNA form, the CDR3 reads TGCAGTCCTAGCCCCCTTCCGGGCCACGAGCAGTATTTT. Translating it yields CSPSPLPGHEQYF.

This clonotype has ten or more counts. The chain couples TRBV27 to TRBJ2-3, with D perhaps being TRBD1 or TRBD2 (5 bases each). Germline V gene lookup returns CDR1 MNHEY and CDR2 SMNVEV (reference sequence). This CDR3 has 12 residues. Deletions cut 2 bases from V and 11 bases from J, with 11 bases between. The CDR3 nucleotides are TGTGCCAGCAGTTTACCTCCGGGGCAGCAGTATTTT. Translated, it gives CASSLPPGQQYF.

This clonotype was found many times. V is TRBV7-3 and J is TRBJ2-4; no firm D call. This CDR3 spans 13 amino acids. Per germline, CDR1 SGHTA and CDR2 FQGTGA. The V gene lost 5 bases and the J gene lost 2 bases, with 7 bases spanning the gap. As DNA, the CDR3 is TGTGCCAGCAGCCCCTACCCCAAAAACATTCAGTACTTC. Translating gives CASSPYPKNIQYF.

The genes are TRBV30 and TRBJ2-1, with D perhaps matching TRBD1 (5 bases). Germline V CDR1 and CDR2: GTSNPN, SVGIG (reference sequence). The V gene lost 5 bases and the J gene lost 6 bases, with 11 bases spanning the gap. CDR3 length: 12 residues. The CDR3 spells CAWALQGNEQFF. CDR3 DNA sequence: TGTGCCTGGGCCCTCCAGGGCAATGAGCAGTTCTTC.

Turning to this clonotype: A clone one base away is much larger, so this may be a read error. The CDR3 DNA is TGCAGCGCCGCTACCCGGGACAGGGGATCGGCTTTCTTT. Protein sequence: CSAATRDRGSAFF. The rearrangement joins TRBV29-1 to TRBJ1-1; 10 nucleotides agree with TRBD1. From germline, CDR1 is SQVTM and CDR2 ANQGSEA. Trimming cost V 7 bases and J 11 bases; bases outside gene matches: 13. The CDR3 contains 13 residues.

This clonotype has a handful of counts. The chain recombines TRBV28 with TRBJ2-7; no reliable D call. V was clipped by 5 bases and J by 0 bases, with 11 bases between them. The germline gives CDR1 MDHEN, CDR2 SYDVKM. CDR3 length: 14 amino acids. The CDR3: CASSGSRNSYEQYF. The CDR3 DNA reads TGTGCCAGCAGTGGGTCCCGGAACTCCTACGAGCAGTACTTC.

There are a few counts of this clonotype. This chain connects TRBV7-9 to TRBJ2-1, with 7 bases lining up with TRBD2. CDR1 is SEHNR and CDR2 is FQNEAQ in the germline V gene (reference sequence). The CDR3 is made up of 15 amino acids. The V gene end was trimmed by 5 bases and the J gene end by 2 bases; junction bases not matched to a gene: 6. CDR3 loop: CASSELAPTYNEQFF. The CDR3 DNA sequence: TGTGCCAGCAGCGAACTAGCGCCGACCTACAATGAGCAGTTCTTC.

Turning to this clonotype: It may be a read error: a sequence one base away is much more abundant. In this CDR3 the conserved last residue, phenylalanine or tryptophan, is missing, so a read error is likely. The chain couples TRBV12-3 or TRBV12-4 to TRBJ2-2, with TRBD2 identical over 10 bases. V trimming: 6 bases; J trimming: 4 bases; junction bases outside the gene matches: 5. The CDR3 covers 15 residues. Written as DNA, the CDR3 is TGTGCCAGCAGCCTAGCGGGAGTCGGCACCGGGGAGCTGTTTTAT. Amino acids: CASSLAGVGTGELFY.

In its sample, this clonotype was seen many times. V usage is TRBV7-9 and J usage is TRBJ2-3; possibly TRBD1 or TRBD2 for D (6 bases each). Germline V CDR1 and CDR2: SEHNR, FQNEAQ (reference sequence). The CDR3 sequence is 14 residues long. Trimming removed 5 bases from V and 6 bases from J, with 15 bases in between. CDR3 in amino acids: CASSHPQGGDTQYF. In DNA form, the CDR3 reads TGTGCCAGCAGCCATCCCCAAGGGGGGGATACGCAGTATTTT.

The V call is TRBV7-9, the J call TRBJ2-7; 11 nucleotides line up with TRBD1. V shed 1 base, J shed 2 bases, and the junction held 4 bases outside the gene matches. Germline V gene lookup returns CDR1 SEHNR and CDR2 FQNEAQ (reference sequence). This CDR3 region has 16 residues. DNA of the CDR3: TGTGCCAGCAGCTTAGTGGGACAGGGGGATCCCTACGAGCAGTACTTC. Translated: CASSLVGQGDPYEQYF.

This clonotype was counted ten times or more. The chain has TRBV29-1 and TRBJ2-1, with TRBD2 matching 14 bases. CDR3 length: 16 amino acids. In germline, CDR1 is SQVTM, CDR2 ANQGSEA. After removal of 2 bases from V and 8 bases from J, the junction contained 8 bases not matched to a gene. Here the CDR3 reads CSVEPPGLAGVYEQFF. The DNA of the CDR3 is TGCAGCGTTGAACCTCCGGGACTAGCGGGAGTTTATGAGCAGTTCTTC.

This clonotype was detected ten times or more. V and J are TRBV11-2 and TRBJ2-3; TRBD2 matches at 9 bases. Germline V CDR1 and CDR2: SGHAT, FQNNGV. V was pared by 5 bases and J by 4 bases, with 22 bases of the junction left unmatched. The CDR3 spans 20 residues. CDR3 loop: CASSLVSGGLFFAGADTQYF. As DNA, the CDR3 is TGTGCCAGCAGCCTAGTTAGCGGGGGCCTCTTTTTCGCCGGGGCAGATACGCAGTATTTT. Variable domain in full (rest from reference TRBV11-2 and TRBJ2-3): EAGVAQSPRYKIIEKRQSVAFWCNPISGHATLYWYQQILGQGPKLLIQFQNNGVVDDSQLPKDRFSAERLKGVDSTLKIQPAKLEDSAVYLCASSLVSGGLFFAGADTQYFGPGTRLTVL.

In its sample, this clonotype was seen many times. The chain has TRBV18 and TRBJ2-7, with D perhaps matching TRBD1 (6 bases). V lost 3 bases, J lost 4 bases, and 16 bases lay in between. CDR1 KGHSH and CDR2 LQKENI come from the germline V gene. This CDR3 spans 15 amino acids. DNA of the CDR3: TGTGCCAGCTCACCTCAGGGTGGGGGCCATTACGAGCAGTACTTC. Protein sequence: CASSPQGGGHYEQYF.